This is a list of T cell receptor beta chains from one sample in a study of T cell responses to AZD1222 COVID-19 vaccine. The protocol was immunoSEQ multiplex PCR, while the TCRdb copy is restricted to in-frame clones and leaves out a portion. The sample contains 150,000 to 170,000 clones, around 90% of which appear only once. The input for sequencing was peripheral blood, taken on day 0 of AZD1222 vaccination. These receptors were taken from an adult in good health. Both conserved end residues are part of each CDR3. D genes are given only for firm matches. Rows may omit the clone size; those that give it use once, few, many or a size class.

d_call: .
cdr3_length: 15
clone_size: .
v_call: TRBV24-1
j_call: TRBJ2-7
cdr3_aa: CATSDFEGGSYEQYF
cdr3_nt: TGTGCCACCAGTGATTTTGAGGGCGGCTCCTACGAGCAGTACTTC

d_call: TRBD1
cdr3_length: 13
clone_size: few
v_call: TRBV7-2
j_call: TRBJ2-3
cdr3_aa: CASSRQGKDTQYF
cdr3_nt: TGTGCCAGCAGCCGACAGGGCAAGGATACGCAGTATTTT

d_call: .
cdr3_length: 14
clone_size: .
v_call: TRBV11-3
j_call: TRBJ1-1
cdr3_aa: CASSLGSGYTEAFF
cdr3_nt: TGTGCCAGCAGCTTAGGCAGCGGATACACTGAAGCTTTCTTT

d_call: .
cdr3_length: 12
clone_size: .
v_call: TRBV5-1
j_call: TRBJ2-3
cdr3_aa: CASSLDQDTQYF
cdr3_nt: TGCGCCAGCAGCTTGGATCAAGATACGCAGTATTTT

d_call: TRBD1
cdr3_length: 14
clone_size: once
v_call: TRBV24-1
j_call: TRBJ2-5
cdr3_aa: CATSDTGTGKDQYF
cdr3_nt: TGTGCCACCAGTGACACCGGGACAGGTAAAGACCAGTACTTC

d_call: .
cdr3_length: 15
clone_size: .
v_call: TRBV7-2
j_call: TRBJ1-5
cdr3_aa: CASSSGTVSNQPQHF
cdr3_nt: TGTGCCAGCAGCTCCGGGACGGTTAGCAATCAGCCCCAGCATTTT

d_call: TRBD1
cdr3_length: 15
clone_size: .
v_call: TRBV23-1
j_call: TRBJ1-1
cdr3_aa: CASSQSDRGETEAFF
cdr3_nt: TGCGCCAGCAGTCAATCTGACAGGGGGGAGACTGAAGCTTTCTTT

d_call: .
cdr3_length: 17
clone_size: .
v_call: TRBV28
j_call: TRBJ1-2
cdr3_aa: CASSLYLGAGDRYGYTF
cdr3_nt: TGTGCCAGCAGTTTGTACCTCGGGGCAGGGGACCGGTATGGCTACACCTTC

d_call: .
cdr3_length: 15
clone_size: .
v_call: TRBV5-6
j_call: TRBJ2-1
cdr3_aa: CASSPRGPPGYEQFF
cdr3_nt: TGTGCCAGCAGCCCTCGGGGGCCCCCGGGGTATGAGCAGTTCTTC

d_call: TRBD1
cdr3_length: 13
clone_size: .
v_call: TRBV19
j_call: TRBJ1-2
cdr3_aa: CASKRGPNYGYTF
cdr3_nt: TGTGCCAGTAAAAGGGGGCCTAACTATGGCTACACCTTC

d_call: .
cdr3_length: 11
clone_size: .
v_call: TRBV6-6
j_call: TRBJ2-1
cdr3_aa: CASRREWEQFF
cdr3_nt: TGTGCCAGCAGGAGGGAGTGGGAGCAGTTCTTC

d_call: .
cdr3_length: 15
clone_size: .
v_call: TRBV9
j_call: TRBJ1-3
cdr3_aa: CASSKGRPSGNTIYF
cdr3_nt: TGTGCCAGCAGCAAAGGACGGCCATCTGGAAACACCATATATTTT

d_call: .
cdr3_length: 19
clone_size: .
v_call: TRBV5-5
j_call: TRBJ1-4
cdr3_aa: CASSLTDAGSPATNEKLFF
cdr3_nt: TGTGCCAGCAGCTTGACTGACGCGGGAAGCCCCGCAACTAATGAAAAACTGTTTTTT

d_call: .
cdr3_length: 18
clone_size: .
v_call: TRBV11-3
j_call: TRBJ2-1
cdr3_aa: CASSLRPGVAGPSNEQFF
cdr3_nt: TGTGCCAGCAGCTTAAGGCCTGGGGTGGCGGGGCCCTCGAATGAGCAGTTCTTC

d_call: TRBD1
cdr3_length: 13
clone_size: .
v_call: TRBV29-1
j_call: TRBJ2-7
cdr3_aa: CSVEVGTAYEQYF
cdr3_nt: TGCAGCGTTGAAGTCGGGACAGCCTACGAGCAGTACTTC

d_call: .
cdr3_length: 13
clone_size: .
v_call: TRBV27
j_call: TRBJ2-1
cdr3_aa: CAIPWCRYNEQFF
cdr3_nt: TGTGCTATTCCGTGGTGTCGCTACAATGAGCAGTTCTTC

d_call: TRBD2
cdr3_length: 15
clone_size: .
v_call: TRBV24-1
j_call: TRBJ2-3
cdr3_aa: CATSDRGSGRDTQYF
cdr3_nt: TGTGCCACCAGTGATCGTGGTAGCGGGCGCGATACGCAGTATTTT

d_call: .
cdr3_length: 16
clone_size: .
v_call: TRBV5-1
j_call: TRBJ2-1
cdr3_aa: CASSLGGRGGSNEQFF
cdr3_nt: TGCGCCAGCAGCTTGGGTGGGCGCGGAGGGAGCAATGAGCAGTTCTTC

d_call: .
cdr3_length: 13
clone_size: .
v_call: TRBV7-3
j_call: TRBJ2-5
cdr3_aa: CASSLNPGETQYF
cdr3_nt: TGTGCCAGCAGCTTAAACCCAGGAGAGACCCAGTACTTC

d_call: TRBD1
cdr3_length: 12
clone_size: .
v_call: TRBV29-1
j_call: TRBJ1-1
cdr3_aa: CSADRGSTEAFF
cdr3_nt: TGCAGCGCGGACAGGGGTAGTACTGAAGCTTTCTTT

d_call: .
cdr3_length: 13
clone_size: .
v_call: TRBV19
j_call: TRBJ1-2
cdr3_aa: CATGTGEVYGYTF
cdr3_nt: TGTGCCACCGGGACCGGAGAGGTCTATGGCTACACCTTC

d_call: .
cdr3_length: 15
clone_size: once
v_call: TRBV14
j_call: TRBJ2-3
cdr3_aa: CASSQDWGSTDTQYF
cdr3_nt: TGTGCCAGCAGCCAAGATTGGGGAAGCACAGATACGCAGTATTTT

d_call: .
cdr3_length: 15
clone_size: .
v_call: TRBV28
j_call: TRBJ1-5
cdr3_aa: CASSFTARGNQPQHF
cdr3_nt: TGTGCCAGCAGTTTCACGGCCAGGGGCAATCAGCCCCAGCATTTT

d_call: .
cdr3_length: 11
clone_size: .
v_call: TRBV6-4
j_call: TRBJ2-7
cdr3_aa: CARHLSYEQYF
cdr3_nt: TGTGCCAGACATTTATCCTACGAGCAGTACTTC

d_call: .
cdr3_length: 16
clone_size: .
v_call: TRBV19
j_call: TRBJ1-4
cdr3_aa: CASSKGWGSTNEKLFF
cdr3_nt: TGTGCCAGTAGTAAGGGCTGGGGGTCTACTAATGAAAAACTGTTTTTT

d_call: .
cdr3_length: 16
clone_size: .
v_call: TRBV19
j_call: TRBJ1-1
cdr3_aa: CASSHRRGGMNTEAFF
cdr3_nt: TGTGCCAGTAGCCACCGCCGGGGGGGCATGAACACTGAAGCTTTCTTT

d_call: .
cdr3_length: 13
clone_size: .
v_call: TRBV29-1
j_call: TRBJ1-5
cdr3_aa: CSIQEYSNQPQHF
cdr3_nt: TGCAGCATCCAGGAGTATAGCAATCAGCCCCAGCATTTT

d_call: .
cdr3_length: 14
clone_size: .
v_call: TRBV5-1
j_call: TRBJ1-1
cdr3_aa: CASSAGQTYTEAFF
cdr3_nt: TGCGCCAGCAGCGCCGGGCAAACCTACACTGAAGCTTTCTTT

d_call: .
cdr3_length: 12
clone_size: .
v_call: TRBV29-1
j_call: TRBJ2-5
cdr3_aa: CSVPRVQETQYF
cdr3_nt: TGCAGCGTTCCCAGGGTCCAAGAGACCCAGTACTTC

d_call: TRBD1
cdr3_length: 14
clone_size: .
v_call: TRBV19
j_call: TRBJ1-3
cdr3_aa: CASIGTGIGNTIYF
cdr3_nt: TGTGCCAGTATCGGGACAGGCATAGGAAACACCATATATTTT

d_call: .
cdr3_length: 15
clone_size: .
v_call: TRBV27
j_call: TRBJ1-1
cdr3_aa: CASSGTSRLNTEAFF
cdr3_nt: TGTGCCAGCAGCGGGACATCGAGATTGAACACTGAAGCTTTCTTT

d_call: .
cdr3_length: 16
clone_size: .
v_call: TRBV18
j_call: TRBJ1-5
cdr3_aa: CASSPPTGSKEQPQHF
cdr3_nt: TGTGCCAGCTCACCACCGACAGGCAGTAAAGAACAGCCCCAGCATTTT

d_call: TRBD1
cdr3_length: 12
clone_size: .
v_call: TRBV18
j_call: TRBJ1-5
cdr3_aa: CASSDRDQPQHF
cdr3_nt: TGTGCCAGCTCAGACAGGGATCAGCCCCAGCATTTT

d_call: TRBD1
cdr3_length: 15
clone_size: .
v_call: TRBV27
j_call: TRBJ2-3
cdr3_aa: CASSFGTGWSDTQYF
cdr3_nt: TGTGCCAGCAGTTTCGGGACAGGGTGGTCAGATACGCAGTATTTT

d_call: .
cdr3_length: 12
clone_size: .
v_call: TRBV7-2
j_call: TRBJ1-1
cdr3_aa: CASSLINTEAFF
cdr3_nt: TGTGCCAGCAGCTTAATTAACACTGAAGCTTTCTTT

d_call: .
cdr3_length: 18
clone_size: once
v_call: TRBV24-1
j_call: TRBJ2-2
cdr3_aa: CATSTPLQGGTNTGELFF
cdr3_nt: TGTGCCACCAGCACCCCCCTCCAGGGTGGCACTAACACCGGGGAGCTGTTTTTT

d_call: .
cdr3_length: 14
clone_size: .
v_call: TRBV27
j_call: TRBJ1-1
cdr3_aa: CASSLWGGNTEAFF
cdr3_nt: TGTGCCAGCAGTTTATGGGGCGGGAACACTGAAGCTTTCTTT

d_call: .
cdr3_length: 18
clone_size: .
v_call: TRBV21-1
j_call: TRBJ1-5
cdr3_aa: CASSKEFISVYSNQPQHF
cdr3_nt: TGTGCCAGCAGCAAAGAGTTTATCAGCGTTTATAGCAATCAGCCCCAGCATTTT

d_call: .
cdr3_length: 15
clone_size: .
v_call: TRBV7-2
j_call: TRBJ1-5
cdr3_aa: CASSLQSGDNQPQHF
cdr3_nt: TGTGCCAGCAGCCTTCAGTCCGGGGACAATCAGCCCCAGCATTTT

d_call: TRBD2
cdr3_length: 15
clone_size: .
v_call: TRBV7-8
j_call: TRBJ2-7
cdr3_aa: CASSLLTSGTYEQYF
cdr3_nt: TGTGCCAGCAGCTTGTTAACTAGCGGGACTTACGAGCAGTACTTC

d_call: TRBD1
cdr3_length: 23
clone_size: .
v_call: TRBV6-9
j_call: TRBJ1-5
cdr3_aa: CASTLCPIPGKDREMISNQPQHF
cdr3_nt: TGTGCCAGCACCTTGTGTCCCATCCCCGGCAAGGACAGGGAAATGATAAGCAATCAGCCCCAGCATTTT

d_call: TRBD1
cdr3_length: 16
clone_size: .
v_call: TRBV4-2
j_call: TRBJ2-7
cdr3_aa: CASSQEDRAMSYEQYF
cdr3_nt: TGTGCCAGCAGCCAAGAGGACAGGGCAATGTCCTACGAGCAGTACTTC

d_call: .
cdr3_length: 16
clone_size: .
v_call: TRBV28
j_call: TRBJ1-3
cdr3_aa: CASTTPGASSGNTIYF
cdr3_nt: TGTGCCAGCACCACCCCAGGGGCATCGTCGGGAAACACCATATATTTT

d_call: .
cdr3_length: 12
clone_size: few
v_call: TRBV5-1
j_call: TRBJ2-7
cdr3_aa: CASSRDGYEQYF
cdr3_nt: TGCGCCAGCAGCCGGGACGGCTACGAGCAGTACTTC

d_call: .
cdr3_length: 12
clone_size: .
v_call: TRBV6-5
j_call: TRBJ1-3
cdr3_aa: CASSLGGNTIYF
cdr3_nt: TGTGCCAGCAGTTTGGGGGGAAACACCATATATTTT

d_call: .
cdr3_length: 12
clone_size: once
v_call: TRBV27
j_call: TRBJ1-5
cdr3_aa: CASSLRDQPQHF
cdr3_nt: TGTGCCAGCAGTTTACGCGATCAGCCCCAGCATTTT

d_call: .
cdr3_length: 15
clone_size: .
v_call: TRBV11-3
j_call: TRBJ2-5
cdr3_aa: CASSFGGQSQETQYF
cdr3_nt: TGTGCCAGCAGCTTCGGGGGACAGTCCCAAGAGACCCAGTACTTC

d_call: .
cdr3_length: 13
clone_size: .
v_call: TRBV19
j_call: TRBJ1-1
cdr3_aa: CASSDLRNTEAFF
cdr3_nt: TGTGCCAGTAGTGACCTACGGAACACTGAAGCTTTCTTT

d_call: .
cdr3_length: 15
clone_size: .
v_call: TRBV11-3
j_call: TRBJ1-1
cdr3_aa: CASSLEPGVNTEAFF
cdr3_nt: TGTGCCAGCAGCTTAGAACCGGGTGTGAACACTGAAGCTTTCTTT

d_call: .
cdr3_length: 16
clone_size: once
v_call: TRBV9
j_call: TRBJ1-2
cdr3_aa: CASTRGGQNLFYGYTF
cdr3_nt: TGTGCCAGCACTCGAGGGGGACAAAACCTGTTCTATGGCTACACCTTC

d_call: TRBD2
cdr3_length: 17
clone_size: .
v_call: TRBV7-9
j_call: TRBJ2-3
cdr3_aa: CASSSSLAGGMRDTQYF
cdr3_nt: TGTGCCAGCAGCTCAAGCCTAGCGGGAGGGATGAGAGATACGCAGTATTTT

d_call: .
cdr3_length: 14
clone_size: .
v_call: TRBV9
j_call: TRBJ2-2
cdr3_aa: CASSVDGGAGELFF
cdr3_nt: TGTGCCAGCAGCGTCGACGGGGGCGCCGGGGAGCTGTTTTTT

d_call: .
cdr3_length: 15
clone_size: .
v_call: TRBV4-2
j_call: TRBJ2-1
cdr3_aa: CASSQDVLGGNEQFF
cdr3_nt: TGTGCCAGCAGCCAAGATGTTTTGGGCGGGAATGAGCAGTTCTTC

d_call: .
cdr3_length: 13
clone_size: .
v_call: TRBV7-9
j_call: TRBJ1-1
cdr3_aa: CASRSVLNTEAFF
cdr3_nt: TGTGCCAGCCGCAGCGTACTAAACACTGAAGCTTTCTTT

d_call: .
cdr3_length: 12
clone_size: .
v_call: TRBV19
j_call: TRBJ2-5
cdr3_aa: CASSPGRETQYF
cdr3_nt: TGTGCCAGTAGCCCAGGTCGGGAGACCCAGTACTTC

d_call: .
cdr3_length: 12
clone_size: .
v_call: TRBV7-9
j_call: TRBJ2-5
cdr3_aa: CASSLQGETQYF
cdr3_nt: TGTGCCAGCAGCTTGCAGGGAGAGACCCAGTACTTC

d_call: TRBD1
cdr3_length: 12
clone_size: .
v_call: TRBV19
j_call: TRBJ1-5
cdr3_aa: CASLTGNQPQHF
cdr3_nt: TGTGCCAGTTTGACAGGGAATCAGCCCCAGCATTTT

d_call: .
cdr3_length: 14
clone_size: .
v_call: TRBV5-1
j_call: TRBJ1-5
cdr3_aa: CASSLGSLGQPQHF
cdr3_nt: TGCGCCAGCAGCTTGGGGAGTTTGGGTCAGCCCCAGCATTTT

d_call: .
cdr3_length: 15
clone_size: .
v_call: TRBV6-2/TRBV6-3
j_call: TRBJ1-1
cdr3_aa: CASSYNHNGGETAFF
cdr3_nt: TGTGCCAGCAGTTACAACCACAACGGGGGCGAGACAGCTTTCTTT